This TCR beta chain is drawn from a study of blood T cells in healthy people across ages (dated by TCRdb to 2014 to 2015). For the wider study: In model experiments, template switching captured about one uniquely barcoded TCR beta cDNA molecule for every two T cells. Using deep sequencing normalized with unique cDNA molecular identifiers, the study measured how TCR beta repertoire diversity changes with age. Donors were grouped into four age groups: young (average roughly 16 years), middle-aged (39), aged (approximately 58) and long-lived (approximately 82). To avoid experimental bias, donors of different ages were spread randomly across the sequencing lanes. Using the same blood draw, the study looked at two additional independent replicas of 1 million unique cDNA reads for two donors, one aged 18 to 30 and the other aged 80 or older. General study outcomes and caveats: Observed TCR beta diversity per million T cells fell roughly linearly with age, and a significant reduction was already apparent by age around 40. A strong correlation was found between observed TCR beta diversity and the percentage of naive T cells measured by flow cytometry. Donor CMV infection status was unknown, potentially confounding age-related changes in expanded clonotypes. Since profiling was done on bulk unsorted PBMCs, naive and antigen-experienced compartments could not be conclusively compared. Total diversity estimates from one million sequenced T cells were considered lower bounds and underestimates. Compared with the aged group, the long-lived group had more naive CD4+ T cells, fewer expanded clones and increased TCR diversity, a pattern suggesting age selection.

Turning to this clonotype: It lacks a known antigen. At one end, the junction sequence differs from germline, possibly due to a read error.

The donors were 40 or so Caucasian individuals from Russia, aged roughly 6 to 90 years, who were systemically healthy. Ten milliliters of peripheral blood were drawn from each donor into EDTA-treated Vacutainer tubes. Ficoll-Paque density-gradient centrifugation was used to isolate PBMCs, with at least 6.5 million per sample. Trizol reagent was used to extract total RNA from PBMCs, with at least 5 micrograms per sample. The percentages of naive CD45RAhigh/CD27high T cells were determined by flow cytometry on a PBMC aliquot from every donor. The receptor library was made with 5' RACE. Sequencing used an Illumina HiSeq 2500. A second about 7 to 11 cycle PCR used a sample-barcoded 5' primer and a J-beta primer mix. Each TCR beta cDNA molecule received a unique molecular identifier from a template-switch 5' adaptor carrying 12 random nucleotides. Each sample yielded at least 3 million CDR3-containing paired-end reads. First-strand cDNA was synthesized from all RNA with the Mint cDNA synthesis kit, primed by a TRBC-specific oligonucleotide. Following uracil-DNA glycosylase treatment, a first 18-cycle PCR with universal primers M1SS and BC2_uni_R was performed on all cDNA. In the authors' own workflow: For normalization, 1 million high-quality reads were randomly selected from each sample, with every read carrying a distinct molecular identifier. Instead of being binned into consensus sequences, reads with shared molecular identifiers were discarded. MiTCR, run with a Q25 quality threshold and the strictest error-elimination algorithm, handled CDR3 identification, clonotype clustering and error correction. A nonparametric unseen species model with Euler transformation was used to estimate lower-bound total TCR beta diversity. The public sequencing data were trimmed at Q25 with fastp and processed into clonotypes with MiXCR by TCRdb, which kept only in-frame beta chains. CDR3 protein duplicates are merged, each entry listing the most common genes and DNA. What appears here as the V and J calls and clone size reflects TCRdb's work, not the paper's. Here the sample has 800,000 to 900,000 distinct CDR3 sequences; approximately 67% occur a single time. The ten largest make up 25% to 35% of the sample.

The material sequenced was blood. The clonotype was recovered from a man younger than 40 in good health.

The CDR3 reads as follows: CSASEDRGVNEKLFF. The bases read TGTAGTGCTAGTGAAGACCGAGGAGTTAATGAAAAACTGTTTTTT. The chain is encoded by TRBV20-1 joined to TRBJ1-4; the D gene is unclear. The CDR3 runs 15 amino acids, cysteine and phenylalanine included. CDR3 DNA only is kept here, 45 bases in frame from base 1. Looking up the germline V gene (reference sequence) yields CDR1 DFQATT and CDR2 SNEGSKA.